Below, 29 T cell receptor beta chains from the same sample are listed, as sequenced in a study of blood T cell repertoires in COVID-19. Method: immunoSEQ multiplex PCR; TCRdb's copy keeps in-frame clones and lacks some. This table has about 250,000 clones, under 90% appearing once. The sequencing sample was made of peripheral blood. The receptors were gathered from a woman between 40 and 55 years old who had recovered from COVID-19.

The J gene is TRBJ1-2, the V gene TRBV2; tentatively, D is TRBD1 (6 bases). Germline V CDR1 and CDR2: SNHLY, FYNNEI. The CDR3 covers 16 residues. V lost 10 bases and J 3 bases, leaving 24 bases between the germline ends. The CDR3: CANQKTPGARYYGYTF. In DNA, the CDR3 is TGTGCCAACCAAAAGACCCCAGGGGCGAGGTACTATGGCTACACCTTC.

The genes are TRBV2 and TRBJ1-1, with a weak D call TRBD1 (6 bases). Germline CDR1 SNHLY, CDR2 FYNNEI. V dropped 10 bases and J dropped 1 base, with 13 bases sitting between them. The CDR3 has 13 amino acids. The CDR3 loop reads CAMSGQANTEAFF. CDR3 sequence (DNA): TGTGCCATGTCGGGACAAGCGAACACTGAAGCTTTCTTT.

The sample holds one count of this clone. The V call is TRBV15, the J call TRBJ2-3; unclear D gene. Germline V gives CDR1 LNHNV, CDR2 YYDKDF (reference sequence). The V end was cut by 6 bases, the J end by 2 bases, with 6 bases between. There are 12 residues in the CDR3. In nucleotides, the CDR3 is TGTGCCACCAGTATTAACACAGATACGCAGTATTTT. Amino acid sequence: CATSINTDTQYF.

The chain combines TRBV5-4 with TRBJ2-5; D is uncertain. This CDR3 has 13 amino acids. From germline, CDR1 is SGHNT and CDR2 YYREEE (reference sequence). Trimming stripped 1 base from V and 1 base from J, with 5 bases between. DNA for the CDR3: TGTGCCAGCAGCTTGTCTATCCAAGAGACCCAGTACTTC. Its translation is CASSLSIQETQYF.

This rearrangement joins TRBV10-3 to TRBJ2-1; possible D gene TRBD2, 5 bases. With 4 bases removed from V and 8 bases from J, the gap between germline ends came to 9 bases. The CDR3 is made up of 12 amino acids. Germline values: CDR1 ENHRY, CDR2 SYGVKD. The CDR3 is CAISVSVDEQFF. For the CDR3, the DNA is TGTGCCATCAGTGTTAGCGTGGATGAGCAGTTCTTC.

The chain couples TRBV28 to TRBJ1-2; 8 nucleotides align to TRBD1. This CDR3 is 15 amino acids long. V shed 3 bases and J 4 bases; nucleotides not matched to a gene: 7. Germline V gene data show CDR1 as MDHEN and CDR2 as SYDVKM. The CDR3 coding sequence is TGTGCCAGCAGTTTCACCCAGGGGGCTTTCTATGGCTACACCTTC. Residues: CASSFTQGAFYGYTF.

V is TRBV28 and J is TRBJ2-6; no clear D gene. CDR1 and CDR2 from the germline V gene are MDHEN and SYDVKM. The CDR3 covers 14 residues. The V and J ends lost 6 bases and 0 bases respectively, with 6 bases between them. DNA of the CDR3: TGTGCCAGCAGCGAGTACTCTGGGGCCAACGTCCTGACTTTC. Translation: CASSEYSGANVLTF. Full variable domain (outside the CDR3, taken from reference TRBV28 and TRBJ2-6): DVKVTQSSRYLVKRTGEKVFLECVQDMDHENMFWYRQDPGLGLRLIYFSYDVKMKEKGDIPEGYSVSREKKERFSLILESASTNQTSMYLCASSEYSGANVLTFGAGSRLTVL.

The chain recombines TRBV5-1 with TRBJ1-4; D is perhaps TRBD1 (6 bases). Trimming shortened V by 0 bases and J by 8 bases, and 11 bases separated the two germline ends. CDR3 length: 14 residues. Germline loops: CDR1 SGHRS, CDR2 YFSETQ. In nucleotides, the CDR3 is TGCGCCAGCAGCTTGGTGCCAGGGGACGAAAAACTGTTTTTT. Protein: CASSLVPGDEKLFF.

V gene TRBV9 combines with J gene TRBJ1-1; 7 bases align to TRBD1. The CDR3 length is 14 residues. V was clipped by 3 bases and J by 8 bases; unmatched bases: 10. CDR1 is SGDLS and CDR2 is YYNGEE in the germline V gene. This chain's CDR3 is CASSAQPGQREAFF. CDR3 bases: TGTGCCAGCAGCGCCCAGCCGGGACAGCGGGAAGCTTTCTTT.

The J gene is TRBJ2-1, the V gene TRBV30; 14 bases agree with TRBD2. Germline V CDR1 and CDR2: GTSNPN, SVGIG (reference sequence). With V trimmed by 3 bases and J by 9 bases, 7 bases remained unmatched. This CDR3 comprises 15 residues. CDR3 protein: CAWSPTSGRGSEQFF. The CDR3 nucleotides read TGTGCCTGGAGCCCGACTAGCGGGAGGGGGAGTGAGCAGTTCTTC.

Notes on this clone: Other nucleotide sequences in the sample specify the same CDR3. The chain has TRBV11-2 and TRBJ1-1, with D possibly TRBD1 on 5 matching bases. With 1 base removed from V and 4 bases from J, the gap between germline ends came to 7 bases. CDR3 size: 13 residues. CDR1 SGHAT and CDR2 FQNNGV come from the germline V gene. CDR3 DNA: TGTGCCAGCAGCTTAGTCGGGGGCACTGAAGCTTTCTTT. Translation gives CASSLVGGTEAFF.

The V and J genes are TRBV11-2 and TRBJ1-1, with 9 bases identical to TRBD1. V shed 5 bases and J 5 bases; nucleotides not matched to a gene: 12. CDR3 size: 16 residues. Germline V gives CDR1 SGHAT, CDR2 FQNNGV. The CDR3 DNA follows: TGTGCCAGCAGCCCAACGGACAGGGGAAGGGAAACTGAAGCTTTCTTT. Translation gives CASSPTDRGRETEAFF.

In this sample, this clone turned up once. This chain links TRBV28 with TRBJ1-5; no clear D gene. Germline-derived CDR1 and CDR2 are MDHEN and SYDVKM. The V gene lost 5 bases and the J gene lost 0 bases, with 11 bases spanning the gap. The CDR3 length is 15 residues. CDR3 loop: CASSPSGYSNQPQHF. In DNA, the CDR3 is TGTGCCAGCAGTCCCTCCGGGTATAGCAATCAGCCCCAGCATTTT.

The sample holds one count of this clone. The rearrangement joins TRBV3-1 (or the pseudogene TRBV3-2) to TRBJ1-2, with a tentative D call TRBD1 (6 bases). Trimming took off 0 bases at V and 7 bases at J, with 15 bases between the two ends. The CDR3 spans 15 residues. Germline V gives CDR1 LGHDT, CDR2 YNNKEL (reference sequence). CDR3 sequence (DNA): TGTGCCAGCAGCCAAGATTTTGGGGGGGCGCGTGGCTACACCTTC. This gives the protein CASSQDFGGARGYTF.

This clone appeared once. V usage is TRBV10-1 and J usage is TRBJ2-2, with 11 nucleotides matching TRBD1. The ends lost 2 bases at V and 7 bases at J; junction bases unmatched: 6. The CDR3 consists of 16 residues. Looked up from germline, CDR1 is WNHNN and CDR2 is SYGVQD (reference sequence). CDR3: CASSETGTGGHGELFF. The DNA for the CDR3 is TGCGCCAGCAGTGAGACCGGGACAGGGGGGCACGGGGAGCTGTTTTTT.

CDR3: CASRGQGGTGELFF. The CDR3 DNA is TGCGCCAGCCGCGGACAGGGAGGCACCGGGGAGCTGTTTTTT. The V and J genes are TRBV10-2 and TRBJ2-2; 8 bases are a match to TRBD1. CDR3 length: 14 amino acids. CDR1 and CDR2 (germline): WSHSY, SAAADI. V shed 8 bases and J 4 bases; nucleotides not matched to a gene: 6.

The V and J genes are TRBV5-1 and TRBJ2-5; 8 nucleotides agree with TRBD2. This CDR3 is built from 17 residues. Looked up from germline, CDR1 is SGHRS and CDR2 is YFSETQ. The V gene end was trimmed by 0 bases and the J gene end by 5 bases; junction bases not matched to a gene: 12. In nucleotides, the CDR3 is TGCGCCAGCAGCTTGGCCCCGGGAGCGGGAGTTTTGGAGACCCAGTACTTC. It encodes CASSLAPGAGVLETQYF.

The chain couples TRBV5-4 to TRBJ2-3, with 10 nucleotides matching TRBD1. With V trimmed by 3 bases and J by 0 bases, 1 base remained unmatched. This CDR3 region has 15 residues. CDR1 is SGHNT, CDR2 YYREEE, per germline (reference sequence). DNA for the CDR3: TGTGCCAGCAGCTGGGACAGGGGAAGCACAGATACGCAGTATTTT. This gives the protein CASSWDRGSTDTQYF.

CDR3 sequence reads: CASSRGWIAGEETQYF. The DNA for the CDR3 is TGTGCCAGCAGCCGCGGGTGGATAGCGGGAGAGGAGACCCAGTACTTC. The gene calls are TRBV3-1 (or the pseudogene TRBV3-2) and TRBJ2-5, with 9 bases identical to TRBD2. The CDR3 length is 16 residues. V shed 4 bases and J 5 bases; nucleotides not matched to a gene: 11. Germline V CDR1 and CDR2: LGHDT, YNNKEL (reference sequence).

This clone was observed once. This chain links TRBV5-5 with TRBJ2-7; D unclear. Per germline, CDR1 SGHKS and CDR2 YYEKEE (reference sequence). V dropped 0 bases and J dropped 2 bases, with 9 bases sitting between them. The CDR3 is 14 amino acids. The DNA of the CDR3 is TGTGCCAGCAGCTTGGTCCAAGGAGCCTACGAGCAGTACTTC. It specifies CASSLVQGAYEQYF.

This chain uses TRBV6-6 with TRBJ1-3; TRBD1 aligns across 8 bases. Germline assignment: CDR1 MNHNY and CDR2 SVGAGI (reference sequence). The CDR3 covers 15 residues. Trimming took 5 bases from V and 4 from J; bases not matched to a gene: 7. CDR3 residues: CASSGQGARGNTIYF. CDR3 coding DNA: TGTGCCAGCAGTGGGCAGGGGGCGCGCGGAAACACCATATATTTT.

This sequence joins TRBV18 and TRBJ2-7; 9 nucleotides match TRBD2. CDR3 length: 15 residues. V lost 5 bases, J lost 0 bases, and 5 bases stayed unmatched. Germline assignment: CDR1 KGHSH and CDR2 LQKENI. The CDR3 region has the DNA TGTGCCAGCTCAAGACTAGCGGCTAGCTCCTACGAGCAGTACTTC. Its translation is CASSRLAASSYEQYF.

The gene calls are TRBV28 and TRBJ2-7; weak D call: TRBD2 (6 bases). Germline V CDR1 and CDR2: MDHEN, SYDVKM. V lost 4 bases to trimming and J lost 1 base, with 8 bases between them. There are 13 residues in the CDR3. The CDR3 reads CASSWEDSYEQYF. CDR3 in DNA: TGTGCCAGCAGTTGGGAGGATTCCTACGAGCAGTACTTC.

The gene calls are TRBV5-6 and TRBJ2-3; 14 bases match TRBD2. Trimming at V came to 1 base and at J to 4 bases, leaving 2 bases not matched to a gene. The CDR3 is made up of 16 amino acids. CDR1 is SGHDT, CDR2 YYEEEE, per germline. CDR3 nucleotides: TGTGCCAGCAGCTTGTGGACTAGCGGGAGGCCAGATACGCAGTATTTT. It specifies CASSLWTSGRPDTQYF.

The chain employs TRBV5-4 and TRBJ1-2; D gene ambiguous. CDR1 is SGHNT and CDR2 is YYREEE in the germline V gene (reference sequence). The CDR3 totals 13 residues. With 5 bases removed from V and 3 bases from J, the gap between germline ends came to 11 bases. The CDR3 reads CASRHNRYYGYTF. The CDR3 region has the DNA TGTGCCAGCAGACATAACAGATACTATGGCTACACCTTC. The full variable domain, with the rest looked up from reference TRBV5-4 and TRBJ1-2, is ETGVTQSPTHLIKTRGQQVTLRCSSQSGHNTVSWYQQALGQGPQFIFQYYREEENGRGNFPPRFSGLQFPNYSSELNVNALELDDSALYLCASRHNRYYGYTFGSGTRLTVV.

The V gene is TRBV25-1, the J gene TRBJ2-6; 8 bases are shared with TRBD1. Trimming at V came to 4 bases and at J to 2 bases, leaving 10 bases not matched to a gene. Germline lookup yields CDR1 MGHDK and CDR2 SYGVNS. The CDR3 spans 18 residues. The CDR3: CASSGTGNDPAGANVLTF. The CDR3 nucleotides read TGTGCCAGCAGTGGGACAGGGAACGATCCGGCTGGGGCCAACGTCCTGACTTTC.

This chain uses TRBV3-1 (or the pseudogene TRBV3-2) with TRBJ2-3, with a weak D call TRBD2 (6 bases). V was clipped by 3 bases and J by 5 bases, with 12 bases between them. This CDR3 has 14 residues. Germline V gene lookup returns CDR1 LGHDT and CDR2 YNNKEL (reference sequence). The CDR3 nucleotides read TGTGCCAGCAGCCACGCGGGATGGCTAGATACGCAGTATTTT. Translating it yields CASSHAGWLDTQYF.

The chain has TRBV27 and TRBJ2-1; TRBD2 agrees at 10 bases. This CDR3 spans 15 amino acids. V dropped 4 bases and J dropped 0; count of bases not matched to a gene: 0. Germline CDR1 is MNHEY and CDR2 is SMNVEV (reference sequence). The CDR3 is CASSSSGSSYNEQFF. CDR3 DNA sequence: TGTGCCAGCAGTTCTAGCGGGAGCTCCTACAATGAGCAGTTCTTC.

The chain employs TRBV12-3 or TRBV12-4 and TRBJ1-2; D not certain. The CDR3 covers 13 residues. V lost 6 bases, J lost 4 bases, and 12 bases lay in between. CDR3 sequence reads: CASSMAQVYGYTF. The CDR3 nucleotides read TGTGCCAGCAGCATGGCCCAGGTCTATGGCTACACCTTC.